This entry describes one T cell receptor (beta chain). Random hexamers were used to reverse transcribe roughly 0.5 to 1 ug of RNA. TCR beta CDR3 was amplified by immunoSEQ multiplex PCR. This amplification extended across 54 Vbeta and 13 Jbeta segments. TCRdb recomputed calls from the immunoSEQ multiplex PCR reads with MiXCR, one row per CDR3 protein. The sample consists of approximately 90,000 distinct CDR3 sequences, 90% to 95% of them appearing once. The length of the CDR3 is 14 residues. Germline values: CDR1 GTSNPN, CDR2 SVGIG (reference sequence). The V and J ends lost 7 bases and 1 base, in that order; junction bases with no gene match: 5. TEMRA cells were FACS-enriched and CD8+ and CD4+ T cells negatively isolated. The sample is drawn from a study of CD8 T cells in Susac syndrome.

Sequencing was carried out using CD8+ T cells from PBMCs. This TCR was sampled from a human donor in good health. The chain is built from TRBV30 and TRBJ2-1; 9 nucleotides line up with TRBD1. As DNA, the CDR3 is TGTGCCTTGGGGACAGGGACATCCTACAATGAGCAGTTCTTC. Residues: CALGTGTSYNEQFF. The complete variable domain, with remaining parts taken from reference TRBV30 and TRBJ2-1, reads SQTIHQWPATLVQPVGSPLSLECTVEGTSNPNLYWYRQAAGRGLQLLFYSVGIGQISSEVPQNLSASRPQDRQFILSSKKLLLSDSGFYLCALGTGTSYNEQFFGPGTRLTVL.